This record looks at one T cell receptor (beta chain) sequence and its context. Data came from immunoSEQ multiplex PCR; TCRdb stores just in-frame clones and leaves some out. The data contain roughly 110,000 clones, roughly 80% of them seen just once; the ten biggest clones take up approximately 7.9%. This entry belongs to a study of blood T cell repertoires in COVID-19. The V end lost 6 bases, the J end lost 2 bases, and 14 bases lay between the germline ends. The CDR3 loop spans 14 amino acids. Germline V CDR1 and CDR2: WNHNN, SYGVQD (reference sequence). Sequenced input: peripheral blood. This sequence originates from a man between 65 and 85 years old with acute or convalescent COVID-19. The chain recombines TRBV10-1 with TRBJ2-7, with D perhaps TRBD1 (6 bases). CDR3 region: CASSPSGQTYEQYF. CDR3 coding DNA: TGCGCCAGCAGCCCCTCCGGACAGACCTACGAGCAGTACTTC.